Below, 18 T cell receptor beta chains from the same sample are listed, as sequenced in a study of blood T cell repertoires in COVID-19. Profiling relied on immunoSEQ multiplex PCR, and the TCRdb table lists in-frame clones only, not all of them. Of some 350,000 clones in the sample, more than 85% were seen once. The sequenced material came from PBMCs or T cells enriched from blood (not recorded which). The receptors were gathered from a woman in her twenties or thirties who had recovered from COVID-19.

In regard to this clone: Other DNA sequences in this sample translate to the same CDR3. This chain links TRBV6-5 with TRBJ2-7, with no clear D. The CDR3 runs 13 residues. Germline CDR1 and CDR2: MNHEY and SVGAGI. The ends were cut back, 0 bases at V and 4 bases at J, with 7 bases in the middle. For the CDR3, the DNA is TGTGCCAGCAGTTACTCCCGTGTGTACGAGCAGTACTTC. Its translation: CASSYSRVYEQYF.

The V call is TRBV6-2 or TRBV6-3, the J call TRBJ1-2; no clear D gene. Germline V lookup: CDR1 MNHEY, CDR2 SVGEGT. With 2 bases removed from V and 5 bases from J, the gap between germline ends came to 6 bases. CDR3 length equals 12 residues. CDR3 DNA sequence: TGTGCCAGCAGTTACGGCGGGTATGGCTACACCTTC. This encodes CASSYGGYGYTF.

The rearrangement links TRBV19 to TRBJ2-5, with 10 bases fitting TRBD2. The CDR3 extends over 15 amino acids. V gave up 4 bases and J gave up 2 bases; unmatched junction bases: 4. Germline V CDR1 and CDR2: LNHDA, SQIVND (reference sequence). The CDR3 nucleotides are TGTGCCAGTAGTACAGGACTAGCGGCACAAGAGACCCAGTACTTC. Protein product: CASSTGLAAQETQYF.

CDR3 sequence: CASGRDFEDTEAFF. CDR3 nucleotides: TGTGCCAGCGGAAGGGACTTTGAGGACACTGAAGCTTTCTTT. The V and J genes are TRBV7-6 and TRBJ1-1; perhaps TRBD1 as D (5 bases). The CDR3 sequence is 14 residues long. With 8 bases removed from V and 3 bases from J, the gap between germline ends came to 16 bases. CDR1 and CDR2 (germline): SGHVS, FNYEAQ. Full variable domain (outside the CDR3, taken from reference TRBV7-6 and TRBJ1-1): GAGVSQSPRYKVTKRGQDVALRCDPISGHVSLYWYRQALGQGPEFLTYFNYEAQQDKSGLPNDRFSAERPEGSISTLTIQRTEQRDSAMYRCASGRDFEDTEAFFGQGTRLTVV.

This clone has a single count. The CDR3, as DNA: TGTGCCAGCAGCTTCCTGGCAGGGATAAAGGATGAGCAGTTCTTC. Translated, it gives CASSFLAGIKDEQFF. V and J are TRBV5-4 and TRBJ2-1, with a tentative D call TRBD1 (5 bases). The germline V gene encodes CDR1 SGHNT and CDR2 YYREEE (reference sequence). V gave up 2 bases and J gave up 8 bases, with 17 bases separating them. The length of the CDR3 is 15 residues.

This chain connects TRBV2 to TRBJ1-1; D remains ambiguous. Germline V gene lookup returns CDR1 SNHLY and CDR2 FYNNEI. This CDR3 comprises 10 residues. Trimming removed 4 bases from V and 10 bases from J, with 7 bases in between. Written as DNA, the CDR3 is TGTGCCAGCAGTGGGACTACAGCTTTCTTT. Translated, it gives CASSGTTAFF.

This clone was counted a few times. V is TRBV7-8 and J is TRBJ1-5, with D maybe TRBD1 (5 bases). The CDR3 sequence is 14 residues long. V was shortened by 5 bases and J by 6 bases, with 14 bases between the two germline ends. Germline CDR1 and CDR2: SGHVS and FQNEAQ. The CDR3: CASSQNAGVQPQHF. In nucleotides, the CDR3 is TGTGCCAGCAGCCAAAACGCGGGGGTTCAGCCCCAGCATTTT.

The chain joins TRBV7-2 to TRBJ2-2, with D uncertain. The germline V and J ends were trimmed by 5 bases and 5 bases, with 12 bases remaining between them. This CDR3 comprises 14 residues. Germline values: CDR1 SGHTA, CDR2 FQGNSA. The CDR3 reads CASSKYFGTGELFF. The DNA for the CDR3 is TGTGCCAGCAGCAAATACTTCGGGACCGGGGAGCTGTTTTTT.

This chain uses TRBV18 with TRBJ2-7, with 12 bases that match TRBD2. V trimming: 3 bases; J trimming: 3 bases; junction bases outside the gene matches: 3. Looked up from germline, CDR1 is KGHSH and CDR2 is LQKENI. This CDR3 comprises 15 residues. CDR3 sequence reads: CASSPPGLAGYEQYF. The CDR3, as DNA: TGTGCCAGCTCACCGCCGGGACTAGCGGGCTACGAGCAGTACTTC.

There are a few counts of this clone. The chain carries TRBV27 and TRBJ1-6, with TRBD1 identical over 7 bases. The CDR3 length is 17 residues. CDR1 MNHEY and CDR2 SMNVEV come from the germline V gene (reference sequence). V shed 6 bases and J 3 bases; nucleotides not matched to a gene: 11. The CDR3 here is CASRGDSHTVYNSPLHF. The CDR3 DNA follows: TGTGCCAGCAGGGGGGACAGCCACACTGTCTATAATTCACCCCTCCACTTT.

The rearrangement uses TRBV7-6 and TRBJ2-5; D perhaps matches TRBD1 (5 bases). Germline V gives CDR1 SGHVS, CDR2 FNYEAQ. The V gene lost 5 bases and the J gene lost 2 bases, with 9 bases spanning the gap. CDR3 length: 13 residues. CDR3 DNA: TGTGCCAGCAGCACAGGCCTACAAGAGACCCAGTACTTC. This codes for CASSTGLQETQYF.

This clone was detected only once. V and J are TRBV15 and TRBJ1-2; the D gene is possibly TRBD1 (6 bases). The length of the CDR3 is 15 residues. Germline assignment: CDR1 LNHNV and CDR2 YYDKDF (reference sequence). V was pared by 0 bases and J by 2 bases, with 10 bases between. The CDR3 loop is CATSRDRQENYGYTF. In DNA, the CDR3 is TGTGCCACCAGCAGAGATCGACAGGAAAACTATGGCTACACCTTC.

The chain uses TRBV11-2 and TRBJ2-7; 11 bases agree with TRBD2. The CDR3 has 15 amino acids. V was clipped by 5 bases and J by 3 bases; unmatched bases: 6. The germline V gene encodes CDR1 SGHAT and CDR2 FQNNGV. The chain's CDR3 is CASSPVSGRDYEQYF. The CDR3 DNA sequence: TGTGCCAGCAGCCCCGTTAGCGGGAGGGACTACGAGCAGTACTTC.

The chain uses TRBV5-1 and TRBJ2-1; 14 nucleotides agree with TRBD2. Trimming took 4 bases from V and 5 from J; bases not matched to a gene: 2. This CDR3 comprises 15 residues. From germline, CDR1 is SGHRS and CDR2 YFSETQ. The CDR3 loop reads CASSKGLAGDNEQFF. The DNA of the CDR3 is TGCGCCAGCAGCAAGGGACTAGCGGGAGACAATGAGCAGTTCTTC.

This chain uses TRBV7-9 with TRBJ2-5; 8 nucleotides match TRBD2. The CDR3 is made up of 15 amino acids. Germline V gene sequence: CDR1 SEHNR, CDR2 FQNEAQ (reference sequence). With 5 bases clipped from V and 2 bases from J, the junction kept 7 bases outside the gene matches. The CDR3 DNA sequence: TGTGCCAGCAGCCCTTATAGCGGGGCTCAAGAGACCCAGTACTTC. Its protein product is CASSPYSGAQETQYF.

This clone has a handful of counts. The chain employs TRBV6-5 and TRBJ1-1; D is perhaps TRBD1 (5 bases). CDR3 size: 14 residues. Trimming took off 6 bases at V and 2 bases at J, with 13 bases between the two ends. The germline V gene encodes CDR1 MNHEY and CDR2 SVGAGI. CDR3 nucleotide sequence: TGTGCCAGCAGCATAACAGGAGATAACACTGAAGCTTTCTTT. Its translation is CASSITGDNTEAFF.

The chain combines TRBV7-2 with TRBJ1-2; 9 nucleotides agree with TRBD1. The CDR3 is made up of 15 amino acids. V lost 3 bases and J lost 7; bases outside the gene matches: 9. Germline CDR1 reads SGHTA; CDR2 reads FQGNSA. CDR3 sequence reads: CASSLGTGKGFGYTF. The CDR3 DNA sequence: TGTGCCAGCAGCTTGGGGACAGGGAAAGGGTTTGGCTACACCTTC.

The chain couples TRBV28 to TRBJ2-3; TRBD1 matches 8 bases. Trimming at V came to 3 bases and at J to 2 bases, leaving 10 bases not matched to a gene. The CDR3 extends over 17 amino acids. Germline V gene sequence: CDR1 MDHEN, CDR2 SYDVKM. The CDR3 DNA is TGTGCCAGCAGTTTTAGTGGACAGGGAACTTTCACAGATACGCAGTATTTT. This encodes CASSFSGQGTFTDTQYF.